The table lists the clone carrying this TCR beta chain with many counts. The target antigen is unknown. This CDR3 contains 14 residues. In germline, CDR1 is MGHDK, CDR2 SYGVNS. V lost 7 bases, J lost 2 bases, and 8 bases stayed unmatched. Patients were excluded because of uncontrolled infection, other autoimmune disease, pregnancy or lactation. Orbital computed tomography and thyroid ultrasound, together with serum TRAb and thyroxine and clinical symptoms, were used for diagnoses. The sample comes from a study of T cells in Graves' hyperthyroidism and ophthalmopathy. Findings and caveats of the study: Ophthalmopathy could be told apart from stable hyperthyroidism with a 13 V-J model. Blood shared most expanded thyroid clonotypes above 0.001.

Amplification targeted TCR beta CDR3 regions from RNA transcripts. Researchers ran a first-round RT-PCR on the TCR CDR3 using the HTBI primer set. TCRdb passed the multiplex PCR reads through MiXCR, listing each CDR3 protein once. The repertoire holds about 570,000 distinct CDR3 sequences, with more than 45% as singletons. The chain combines TRBV25-1 with TRBJ2-7; 7 bases align to TRBD2. The sample was peripheral blood or thyroid tissue (not recorded which). This clonotype was sampled from an adult woman with Graves' disease, either hyperthyroidism or ophthalmopathy (not recorded which). As DNA, the CDR3 is TGTGCCAGCAAAAGCCGGGAGGCCGCCTACGAGCAGTACTTC. Amino acid sequence: CASKSREAAYEQYF.